What follows are 4 T cell receptor beta chains derived from one specimen sequenced in a study of control samples from healthy donors and cancer patients (dated by TCRdb to the early 2020s). Libraries were made using the immunoSEQ multiplex PCR assay. TCRdb holds this immuneACCESS table with in-frame rearrangements only. Some clones are missing; in checked studies, unresolved V genes explain under half, and the rest has no known cause. The sample yields under 200,000 clones; around 94% were counted once. Together, the top ten hold less than 15% of the sample. The sequenced material came from PBMCs. These receptors originate from a man in his 60s with colorectal cancer.

J is TRBJ2-7 and V is TRBV19, with TRBD1 matching over 8 bases. The trim removed 5 bases at V and 4 bases at J, leaving 7 bases unmatched. CDR1 is LNHDA, CDR2 SQIVND, per germline (reference sequence). The length of the CDR3 is 14 residues. The DNA for the CDR3 is TGTGCCAGTAGTCCCGGGACAGGAGGGTACGAGCAGTACTTC. Its protein product is CASSPGTGGYEQYF.

The chain joins TRBV5-4 to TRBJ2-5; 8 nucleotides align to TRBD1. Germline V lookup: CDR1 SGHNT, CDR2 YYREEE (reference sequence). The CDR3 is made up of 14 amino acids. Unmatched junction bases numbered 4, after V lost 2 bases and J lost 4 bases. In nucleotides, the CDR3 is TGTGCCAGCAGCTTCCAGGGGGCTGGAGAGACCCAGTACTTC. Translation gives CASSFQGAGETQYF.

The table lists this clone with a count of one. V is TRBV11-2 and J is TRBJ2-1, with a tentative D call TRBD2 (6 bases). In germline, CDR1 is SGHAT, CDR2 FQNNGV. V lost 4 bases to trimming and J lost 6 bases, with 25 bases between them. The CDR3 loop spans 18 amino acids. DNA of the CDR3: TGTGCCAGCAGCTCTTTATTGGCCCTCCGGGACGGGGGCAATGAGCAGTTCTTC. This translates into CASSSLLALRDGGNEQFF.

The chain employs TRBV4-3 and TRBJ2-3, with 7 bases aligning to TRBD1. After removal of 2 bases from V and 5 bases from J, the junction contained 4 bases not matched to a gene. The CDR3 is made up of 14 amino acids. Germline V gene lookup returns CDR1 LGHNA and CDR2 YSLEER. This CDR3 reads CASSQNDREDTQYF. The CDR3 coding sequence is TGCGCCAGCAGCCAAAACGACAGGGAAGATACGCAGTATTTT.